The entry that follows covers one T cell receptor beta chain sequence. Its antigen is still unknown. This record comes from a study of monozygotic twins with inflammatory bowel disease. Germline V CDR1 and CDR2: ENHRY, SYGVKD. The CDR3 runs 15 residues. Researchers collected more than 2 ml of blood per donor. General observations from the study: The results supported no single strong signal or clonotype associated with IBD. Among IBD patients, fewer clonotypes were shared with others than among healthy twins, especially with disease activity.

A template switching step added UMIs, each with a 6-nucleotide sample barcode. From the 5' RACE reads, TCRdb lists one entry per CDR3 protein and no DNA. Its table records 300,000 to 400,000 distinct CDR3 sequences. Sequenced material: blood. The rearrangement joins TRBV10-3 to TRBJ2-2; TCRdb picks TRBD1, but there is no DNA to check that call. This TCR was recovered from a human donor with ulcerative colitis or Crohn's disease, or a healthy co-twin of an affected twin (not recorded which). CDR3 region: CAISDDRRNTGELFF.